This TCR beta chain was documented in a study of T cells in localized non-small cell lung cancer. Findings of the study overall: In adjacent lung appeared a median around 56 of the top 100 tumor clones. Clonality peaked in uninvolved adjacent lung rather than tumor. Because sequencing included only one region (of the tumor), heterogeneity remains possible.

From germline, CDR1 is SGHRS and CDR2 YFSETQ. CDR3 length: 13 residues. Deletions cut 5 bases from V and 11 bases from J, with 18 bases between. Profiled with immunoSEQ multiplex PCR; TCRdb holds only in-frame clones, not every one. The sample has about 78,000 clones, 80% to 90% seen once; the top ten hold 2.8%. About this clone: Its cognate antigen is unknown.

The sequenced sample was peripheral blood, obtained before any cancer treatment. J is TRBJ2-3 and V is TRBV5-1; TRBD2 is a possible D gene (6 bases). The source of this sequence is a man aged 40 to 69 with stage I lung adenocarcinoma. The DNA for the CDR3 is TGCGCCAGCAGGGTGGGACGGGAGAATGGGCAGTATTTT. It codes for CASRVGRENGQYF.